This TCR beta chain was retrieved from a study of spatial heterogeneity in lung cancer. Study information: There were consistently more beta-chain sequences detected than alpha-chain sequences.

The study tagged each TCR cDNA molecule with a unique molecular identifier. One entry per CDR3 protein, called by TCRdb with MiXCR from the 5' RACE reads. The table lists about 82,000 distinct CDR3 sequences, roughly an eighth of them singletons. Trimming removed 7 bases from V and 0 bases from J, with 13 bases in between. The CDR3 runs to 14 residues. Germline V gives CDR1 SNHLY, CDR2 FYNNEI. Time point specified: sample taken at primary tumor resection. Researchers sequenced whole RNA taken from tumor, nontumor lung or frozen PBMC without sorting. Patients with untreated early-stage non-small cell lung cancer, numbering some 68, were the donors.

The sequence came from a male donor with early-stage non-small cell lung cancer. The starting material was PBMCs, obtained at surgery. The chain joins TRBV2 to TRBJ2-7; possible D gene TRBD2, 5 bases. This CDR3 is CASTTFGDSYEQYF. For the CDR3, the DNA is TGTGCCAGCACTACATTCGGGGACTCCTACGAGCAGTACTTC.